These 13 T cell receptor beta chains were sequenced from one sample in a study of graft-versus-host responses after intestinal transplantation. Co-plated with approximately 200,000 CFSE-labeled responder cells were approximately 200,000 irradiated, violet-dye-labeled stimulator cells. Some clones are missing from TCRdb's copy, which holds only in-frame ones; the method was immunoSEQ multiplex PCR. The table records about 7,000 clones, around a third of them present only once. The sequenced sample was alloreactive CD8+ T cells from a mixed lymphocyte reaction culture, obtained before transplantation. Subset specified: CFSE-low proliferating T cells sorted from roughly six-day pre-transplant mixed lymphocyte reaction (GvH or HvG direction). Receptors were obtained from a human patient who was an organ donor for intestinal transplantation.

This clone was counted a few times. The chain combines TRBV27 with TRBJ2-7; D tentatively fits TRBD1 or TRBD2 (5 bases each). The germline V and J ends were trimmed by 8 bases and 6 bases, with 11 bases remaining between them. This CDR3 is built from 11 residues. The V gene's germline CDR1 is MNHEY and CDR2 SMNVEV (reference sequence). CDR3 residues: CASRGGGEQYF. CDR3 in DNA: TGTGCCAGCCGGGGTGGGGGCGAGCAGTACTTC.

The V gene is TRBV11-2, the J gene TRBJ2-7, with D perhaps matching TRBD1 or TRBD2 (6 bases each). The CDR3 consists of 17 residues. The V end was cut by 5 bases, the J end by 0 bases, with 20 bases between. CDR1 is SGHAT and CDR2 is FQNNGV in the germline V gene. CDR3 coding DNA: TGTGCCAGCAGCCTAGGGGGACTCCTGACGCCCTCCTACGAGCAGTACTTC. This codes for CASSLGGLLTPSYEQYF. The complete variable domain, with remaining parts taken from reference TRBV11-2 and TRBJ2-7, reads EAGVAQSPRYKIIEKRQSVAFWCNPISGHATLYWYQQILGQGPKLLIQFQNNGVVDDSQLPKDRFSAERLKGVDSTLKIQPAKLEDSAVYLCASSLGGLLTPSYEQYFGPGTRLTVT.

A few counts support this clone. The chain employs TRBV13 and TRBJ2-7; weak D call: TRBD2 (5 bases). V lost 6 bases to trimming and J lost 3 bases, with 24 bases between them. CDR1 and CDR2 (germline): PRHDT, FYEKMQ (reference sequence). The CDR3 sequence is 17 residues long. In DNA, the CDR3 is TGTGCCAGCAGTGATCCCCTTGGCGTGGGCGGAGGCTACGAGCAGTACTTC. Translation: CASSDPLGVGGGYEQYF.

In its sample, this clone was seen a few times. The genes are TRBV6-6 and TRBJ2-7; the D is unclear. Germline values: CDR1 MNHNY, CDR2 SVGAGI (reference sequence). CDR3 length: 14 residues. V was pared by 2 bases and J by 5 bases, with 13 bases between. In nucleotides, the CDR3 is TGTGCCAGCAGTTACGGGTCCAGAGGTAACGAGCAGTACTTC. Its protein product is CASSYGSRGNEQYF.

This clone has a handful of counts. The chain joins TRBV27 to TRBJ2-5, with 7 nucleotides matching TRBD2. V trimming: 5 bases; J trimming: 5 bases; junction bases outside the gene matches: 14. Germline V gives CDR1 MNHEY, CDR2 SMNVEV (reference sequence). The CDR3 runs 16 residues. CDR3 nucleotide sequence: TGTGCCAGCAGTCCGCGGGACTATTCTTTTACCGAGACCCAGTACTTC. This translates into CASSPRDYSFTETQYF.

With respect to this clone: This may arise from a read error, as a much more abundant clone is one base away. The chain has TRBV6-5 and TRBJ1-2, with 7 bases aligning to TRBD1. The CDR3 extends over 15 amino acids. The V and J ends lost 5 bases and 6 bases, in that order; junction bases with no gene match: 12. Per the germline V gene, CDR1 is MNHEY and CDR2 is SVGAGI. For the CDR3, the DNA is TGTGCCAGCAGTGGTACAGGGGAGTATACCGATGGCTACACCTTC. This gives the protein CASSGTGEYTDGYTF.

This clone has a handful of counts. This rearrangement joins TRBV2 to TRBJ2-3, with D perhaps matching TRBD2 (6 bases). Germline V lookup: CDR1 SNHLY, CDR2 FYNNEI. The CDR3 sequence is 14 residues long. Trimming removed 10 bases at V and 1 base at J, with 15 bases between. CDR3 region: CANRRLVRTDTQYF. For the CDR3, the DNA is TGTGCCAATAGGCGACTAGTCCGCACAGATACGCAGTATTTT.

This clone was seen a few times. This chain joins TRBV6-6 and TRBJ2-7, with a tentative D call TRBD2 (7 bases). Germline V gives CDR1 MNHNY, CDR2 SVGAGI (reference sequence). The CDR3 totals 15 residues. The ends were cut back, 0 bases at V and 11 bases at J, with 20 bases in the middle. CDR3 sequence reads: CASSYSIARGGGEYF. CDR3 in DNA: TGTGCCAGCAGTTACTCGATTGCCAGAGGGGGGGGCGAGTACTTC.

This clone was picked up a small number of times. The chain is built from TRBV4-3 and TRBJ2-5, with TRBD1 matching over 7 bases. CDR3 length equals 13 residues. Germline loops: CDR1 LGHNA, CDR2 YSLEER. The junction had 6 bases not matched to a gene; V was cut back by 4 bases and J by 7 bases. The CDR3 nucleotides are TGCGCCAGCAGCCTAGGGGGCCGTGGGACCCAGTACTTC. As protein: CASSLGGRGTQYF.

The rearrangement links TRBV7-3 to TRBJ2-5; D possibly corresponds to TRBD2 (7 bases). Deletions cut 3 bases from V and 4 bases from J, with 12 bases between. The CDR3 extends over 14 amino acids. Per germline, CDR1 SGHTA and CDR2 FQGTGA. CDR3 in DNA: TGTGCCAGCAGCTTTGGGGGGGGCGCAGAGACCCAGTACTTC. Amino acid sequence: CASSFGGGAETQYF.

This clone qualifies as medium-sized (0.01 to 0.1%). The chain couples TRBV4-1 to TRBJ1-3; possibly TRBD1 for D (5 bases). CDR1 MGHRA and CDR2 YSYEKL come from the germline V gene. V was shortened by 0 bases and J by 2 bases, with 8 bases between the two germline ends. CDR3 size: 15 residues. The CDR3 is CASSQDPRAGNTIYF. For the CDR3, the DNA is TGCGCCAGCAGCCAAGATCCCAGGGCTGGAAACACCATATATTTT.

This clone has just a few counts. The CDR3 region has the DNA TGCGCCAGCAGAGGAGGGGCAGCAGATACGCAGTATTTT. Amino acid sequence: CASRGGAADTQYF. The V call is TRBV4-1, the J call TRBJ2-3, with a weak D call TRBD2 (6 bases). Trimming took 6 bases from V and 4 from J, leaving 11 bases between them. Germline V lookup: CDR1 MGHRA, CDR2 YSYEKL. The CDR3 runs 13 residues.

A remark on this clone: Relative to the germline gene, one junction end is altered; a read error may explain this. The chain joins TRBV7-7 to TRBJ2-1; 8 nucleotides match TRBD2. Germline CDR1 SSHAT, CDR2 FNYEAQ (reference sequence). The length of the CDR3 is 15 residues. The CDR3 sequence is CASSLWPSGFNEQFF. The CDR3 nucleotides read TGTGCTAGCAGCTTATGGCCTAGCGGGTTTAATGAGCAGTTCTTC.